Shown below are 10 T cell receptor beta chains from a single sample sequenced in a study of shared clonotypes between healthy human individuals. Data came from immunoSEQ multiplex PCR; TCRdb stores just in-frame clones and leaves some out. The sample has 1.5 million to 1.9 million clones; 98% are singletons. The sequenced sample consisted of naive CD4+ T cells sorted from blood. This sample's subset: CD45RA+ positively selected. The source of these receptors is a man aged 25-45 years in good health.

The chain carries TRBV5-1 and TRBJ2-3; 10 nucleotides match TRBD2. The CDR3 runs 18 residues. The V and J ends lost 3 bases and 2 bases, in that order; junction bases with no gene match: 12. The germline gives CDR1 SGHRS, CDR2 YFSETQ. The CDR3: CASSSLGGTSDTTDTQYF. CDR3 in DNA: TGCGCCAGCAGCTCACTGGGGGGGACTAGCGATACCACAGATACGCAGTATTTT.

Comment on this clone: This specimen includes other DNA sequences encoding the same CDR3. The chain recombines TRBV5-1 with TRBJ2-1, with 11 bases aligning to TRBD2. Germline V gives CDR1 SGHRS, CDR2 YFSETQ. V lost 4 bases and J lost 0; bases outside the gene matches: 6. The CDR3 covers 17 residues. CDR3 nucleotide sequence: TGCGCCAGCAGCCTGGGACTAGCGGCTAGCTCCTACAATGAGCAGTTCTTC. Translating gives CASSLGLAASSYNEQFF.

The genes are TRBV15 and TRBJ2-7; D assignment may be TRBD1 or TRBD2 (5 bases each). Trimming stripped 0 bases from V and 5 bases from J, with 20 bases between. There are 17 residues in the CDR3. Germline V gene sequence: CDR1 LNHNV, CDR2 YYDKDF (reference sequence). The CDR3 here is CATSRDPPGAVLHEQYF. The CDR3 DNA follows: TGTGCCACCAGCAGAGATCCCCCCGGGGCAGTCTTACACGAGCAGTACTTC.

This clone showed up just once. The rearrangement joins TRBV29-1 to TRBJ1-2, with TRBD1 matching over 10 bases. The CDR3 runs 16 residues. The J segment lost 9 bases and the V segment lost 5 bases, leaving 18 bases of the junction unmatched. Germline V gene lookup returns CDR1 SQVTM and CDR2 ANQGSEA. The CDR3 nucleotides are TGCAGCGTTTACTCTTTTTCTTGGACAGGGGGGATTCGCTACACCTTC. Its protein is CSVYSFSWTGGIRYTF.

The chain has TRBV7-2 and TRBJ2-1; D remains unclear. Per germline, CDR1 SGHTA and CDR2 FQGNSA. V dropped 2 bases and J dropped 12 bases, with 11 bases sitting between them. The CDR3 is made up of 12 amino acids. The CDR3 is CASSLRVGGQFF. The CDR3 nucleotides are TGTGCCAGCAGCTTACGGGTTGGCGGGCAGTTCTTC.

The chain carries TRBV7-2 and TRBJ2-1; D unclear. V was clipped by 5 bases and J by 5 bases, with 13 bases between them. The CDR3 spans 14 residues. Germline lookup yields CDR1 SGHTA and CDR2 FQGNSA. The chain's CDR3 is CASSPPTNHNEQFF. Written as DNA, the CDR3 is TGTGCCAGCAGCCCCCCCACAAACCACAATGAGCAGTTCTTC.

CDR3 amino acids: CASRDPAYNEQFF. The DNA for the CDR3 is TGTGCCAGCAGAGACCCCGCTTACAATGAGCAGTTCTTC. This chain joins TRBV6-1 and TRBJ2-1; D not resolved. The germline CDR1 and CDR2 sequences are MNHNS and SASEGT. This CDR3 comprises 13 residues. Trimming cost V 6 bases and J 4 bases, with 10 bases left between them.

The CDR3 here is CASSLRYEQYF. The CDR3 DNA follows: TGTGCCAGCAGTCTTAGGTACGAGCAGTACTTC. The genes are TRBV6-9 and TRBJ2-7; D is unresolved. The V and J ends lost 5 bases and 4 bases respectively, with 6 bases between them. Germline V gene lookup returns CDR1 MNHGY and CDR2 SVAAGI. The CDR3 spans 11 residues.

As concerns this clone: The junction does not match germline at one end; this may be a read error. The chain carries TRBV6-1 and TRBJ2-4; no firm D call. The CDR3 has 13 amino acids. Germline loops: CDR1 MNHNS, CDR2 SASEGT. DNA for the CDR3: TGTGCCAGCAGAGAAGGATTTACTAACATTCAGTACTTC. It specifies CASREGFTNIQYF.

The chain carries TRBV18 and TRBJ2-7; 7 bases are a match to TRBD2. This CDR3 comprises 13 residues. Per germline, CDR1 KGHSH and CDR2 LQKENI. For the CDR3, the DNA is TGTGCTTCGGAGGCGGGAGACTCGAGGGAGCAGTACTTC. It yields the protein CASEAGDSREQYF.